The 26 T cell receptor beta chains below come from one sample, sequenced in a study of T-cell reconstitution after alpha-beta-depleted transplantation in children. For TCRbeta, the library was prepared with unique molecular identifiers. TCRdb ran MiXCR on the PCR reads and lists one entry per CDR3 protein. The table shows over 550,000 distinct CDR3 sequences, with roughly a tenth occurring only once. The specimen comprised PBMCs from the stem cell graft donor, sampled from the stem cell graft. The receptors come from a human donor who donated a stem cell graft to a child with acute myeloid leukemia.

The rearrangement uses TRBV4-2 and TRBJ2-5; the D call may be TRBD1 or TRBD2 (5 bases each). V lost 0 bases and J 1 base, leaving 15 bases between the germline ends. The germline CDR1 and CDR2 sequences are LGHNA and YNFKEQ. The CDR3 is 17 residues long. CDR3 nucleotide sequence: TGTGCCAGCAGCCAAGATGAAGAGGGCAGGGCCCAAGAGACCCAGTACTTC. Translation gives CASSQDEEGRAQETQYF.

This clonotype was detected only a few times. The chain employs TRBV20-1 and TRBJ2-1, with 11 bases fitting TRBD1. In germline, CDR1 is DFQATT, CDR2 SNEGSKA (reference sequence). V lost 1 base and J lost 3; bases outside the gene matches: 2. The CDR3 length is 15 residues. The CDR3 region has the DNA TGCAGTGCTAGAGCCGGGACAGGGGGCTACAATGAGCAGTTCTTC. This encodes CSARAGTGGYNEQFF.

This CDR3 reads CASSLGRSSGEYTDTQYF. CDR3 coding DNA: TGCGCCAGCAGCTTAGGGAGGTCTTCCGGAGAATACACAGATACGCAGTATTTT. J is TRBJ2-3 and V is TRBV5-1; weak D call: TRBD2 (6 bases). This CDR3 contains 18 residues. CDR1 is SGHRS and CDR2 is YFSETQ in the germline V gene. V was trimmed by 2 bases and J by 2 bases, leaving 21 bases between them.

The chain's CDR3 is CASSQTRGRGQYF. In nucleotides, the CDR3 is TGCGCCAGCAGCCAGACCCGCGGGAGAGGGCAGTACTTC. The rearrangement links TRBV4-3 to TRBJ2-7, with 7 bases that match TRBD2. CDR1 is LGHNA and CDR2 is YSLEER in the germline V gene. This CDR3 is built from 13 residues. The V gene end was trimmed by 3 bases and the J gene end by 9 bases; junction bases not matched to a gene: 8.

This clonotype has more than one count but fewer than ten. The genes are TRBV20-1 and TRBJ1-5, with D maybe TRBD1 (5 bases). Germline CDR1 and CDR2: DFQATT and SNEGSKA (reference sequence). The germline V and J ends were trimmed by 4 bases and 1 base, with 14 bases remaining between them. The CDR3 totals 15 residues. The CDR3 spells CSANWGTKSNQPQHF. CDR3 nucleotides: TGCAGTGCTAATTGGGGGACTAAGAGCAATCAGCCCCAGCATTTT.

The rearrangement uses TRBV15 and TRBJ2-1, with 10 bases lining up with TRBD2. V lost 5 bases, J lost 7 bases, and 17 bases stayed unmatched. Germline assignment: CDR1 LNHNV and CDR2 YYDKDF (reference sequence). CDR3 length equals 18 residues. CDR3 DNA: TGTGCCACCAGCCGACTAGCGGGCGCTATCGGGGGGGTGAATGAGCAGTTCTTC. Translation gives CATSRLAGAIGGVNEQFF.

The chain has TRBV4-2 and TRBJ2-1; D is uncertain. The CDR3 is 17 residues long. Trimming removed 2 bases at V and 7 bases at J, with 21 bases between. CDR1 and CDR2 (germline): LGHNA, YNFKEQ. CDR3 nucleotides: TGTGCCAGCAGCCAACGATTGGGCCAAAGGACGCAGAATGAGCAGTTCTTC. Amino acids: CASSQRLGQRTQNEQFF.

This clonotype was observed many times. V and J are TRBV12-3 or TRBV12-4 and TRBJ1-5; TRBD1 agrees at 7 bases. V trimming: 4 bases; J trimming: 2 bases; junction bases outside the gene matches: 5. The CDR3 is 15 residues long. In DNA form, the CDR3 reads TGTGCCAGCAGTTCCAGGGGGAATGGCAATCAGCCCCAGCATTTT. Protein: CASSSRGNGNQPQHF.

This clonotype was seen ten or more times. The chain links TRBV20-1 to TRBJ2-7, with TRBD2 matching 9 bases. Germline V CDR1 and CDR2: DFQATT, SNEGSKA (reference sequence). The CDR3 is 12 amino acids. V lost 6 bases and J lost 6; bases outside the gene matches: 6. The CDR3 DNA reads TGCAGTGCCCCAGCGGGAGGAGGCGAGCAGTACTTC. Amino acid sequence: CSAPAGGGEQYF.

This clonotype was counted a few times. The CDR3 here is CASSLLPTLAGGLPQYF. CDR3 bases: TGTGCCAGCAGCTTACTCCCCACTCTAGCGGGAGGCCTCCCGCAGTATTTT. The genes are TRBV7-2 and TRBJ2-3; 11 bases agree with TRBD2. CDR3 length: 17 residues. The V gene end was trimmed by 2 bases and the J gene end by 10 bases; junction bases not matched to a gene: 14. Germline V gives CDR1 SGHTA, CDR2 FQGNSA.

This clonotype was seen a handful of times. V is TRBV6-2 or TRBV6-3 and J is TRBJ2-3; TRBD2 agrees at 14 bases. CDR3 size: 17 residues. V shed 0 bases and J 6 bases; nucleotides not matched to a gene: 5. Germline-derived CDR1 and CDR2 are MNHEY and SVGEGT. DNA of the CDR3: TGTGCCAGCAGTTACTCTGGGACTAGCGGGAGAAGGGATACGCAGTATTTT. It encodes CASSYSGTSGRRDTQYF.

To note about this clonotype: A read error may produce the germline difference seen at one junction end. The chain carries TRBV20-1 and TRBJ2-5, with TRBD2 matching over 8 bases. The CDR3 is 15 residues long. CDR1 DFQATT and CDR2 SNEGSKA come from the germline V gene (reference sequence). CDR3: CCASSGSGLVETQYF. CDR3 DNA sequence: TGCTGTGCCTCTAGCGGGTCTGGCCTCGTAGAGACCCAGTACTTC.

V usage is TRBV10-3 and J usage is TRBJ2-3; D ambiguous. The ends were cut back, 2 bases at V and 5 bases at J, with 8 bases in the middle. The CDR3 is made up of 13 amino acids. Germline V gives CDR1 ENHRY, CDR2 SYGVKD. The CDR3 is CAISESGEDTQYF. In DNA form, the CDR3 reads TGTGCCATCAGTGAGAGTGGGGAAGATACGCAGTATTTT.

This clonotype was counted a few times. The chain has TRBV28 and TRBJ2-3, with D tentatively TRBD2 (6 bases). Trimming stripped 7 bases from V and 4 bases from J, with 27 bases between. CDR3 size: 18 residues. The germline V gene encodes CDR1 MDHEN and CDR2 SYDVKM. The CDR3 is CASTPSGSGQKGADTQYF. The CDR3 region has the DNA TGTGCCAGCACCCCTTCGGGTAGCGGCCAAAAAGGGGCAGATACGCAGTATTTT.

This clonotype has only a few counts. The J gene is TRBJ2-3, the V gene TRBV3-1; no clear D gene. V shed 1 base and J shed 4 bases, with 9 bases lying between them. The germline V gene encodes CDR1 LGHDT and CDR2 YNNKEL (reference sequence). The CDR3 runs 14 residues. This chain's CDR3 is CASSQVVRPDTQYF. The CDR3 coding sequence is TGTGCCAGCAGCCAAGTAGTTAGGCCAGATACGCAGTATTTT.

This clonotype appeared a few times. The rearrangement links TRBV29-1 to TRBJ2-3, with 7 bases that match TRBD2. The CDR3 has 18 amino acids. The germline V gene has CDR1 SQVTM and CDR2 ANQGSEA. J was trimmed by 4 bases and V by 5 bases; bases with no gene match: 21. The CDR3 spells CSVFNLEVAGDGADTQYF. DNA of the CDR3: TGCAGCGTTTTCAACTTGGAAGTGGCGGGAGACGGGGCAGATACGCAGTATTTT.

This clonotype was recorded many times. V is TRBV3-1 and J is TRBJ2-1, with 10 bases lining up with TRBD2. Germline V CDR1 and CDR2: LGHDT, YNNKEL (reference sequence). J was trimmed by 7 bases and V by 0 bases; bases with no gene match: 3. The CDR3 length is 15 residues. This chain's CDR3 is CASSQDLSGRNEQFF. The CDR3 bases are TGTGCCAGCAGCCAAGATCTTAGCGGGAGGAATGAGCAGTTCTTC.

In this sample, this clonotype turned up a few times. CDR3 nucleotide sequence: TGTGCCAGCAGCCAGGACAGGGGTTATAATTCACCCCTCCACTTT. This codes for CASSQDRGYNSPLHF. The chain combines TRBV28 with TRBJ1-6; 9 bases fit TRBD1. Trimming took 6 bases from V and 4 from J; bases not matched to a gene: 4. The length of the CDR3 is 15 residues. Germline CDR1 and CDR2: MDHEN and SYDVKM.

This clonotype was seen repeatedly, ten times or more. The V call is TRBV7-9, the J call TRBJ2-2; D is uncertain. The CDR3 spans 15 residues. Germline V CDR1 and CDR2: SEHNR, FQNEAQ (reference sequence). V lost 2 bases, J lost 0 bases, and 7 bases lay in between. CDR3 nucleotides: TGTGCCAGCAGCTTACGCGCCTCGAACACCGGGGAGCTGTTTTTT. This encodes CASSLRASNTGELFF.

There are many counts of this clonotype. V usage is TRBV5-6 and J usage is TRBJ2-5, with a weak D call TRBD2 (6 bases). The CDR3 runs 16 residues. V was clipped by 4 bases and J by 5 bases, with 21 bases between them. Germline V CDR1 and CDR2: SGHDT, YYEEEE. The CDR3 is CASSPIRGGGRETQYF. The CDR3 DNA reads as TGTGCCAGCAGCCCGATCCGGGGAGGTGGTCGGGAGACCCAGTACTTC.

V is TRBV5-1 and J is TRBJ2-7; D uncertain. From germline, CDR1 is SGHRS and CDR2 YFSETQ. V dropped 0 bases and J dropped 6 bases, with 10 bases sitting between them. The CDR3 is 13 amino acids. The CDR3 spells CASSLESLSEQYF. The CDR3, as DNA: TGCGCCAGCAGCTTGGAAAGCTTAAGCGAGCAGTACTTC.

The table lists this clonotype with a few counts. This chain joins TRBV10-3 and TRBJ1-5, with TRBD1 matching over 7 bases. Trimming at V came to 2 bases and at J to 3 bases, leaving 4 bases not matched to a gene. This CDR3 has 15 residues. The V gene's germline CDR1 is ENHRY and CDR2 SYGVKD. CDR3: CAISERDRDNQPQHF. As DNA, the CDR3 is TGTGCCATCAGTGAGAGAGACAGGGACAATCAGCCCCAGCATTTT.

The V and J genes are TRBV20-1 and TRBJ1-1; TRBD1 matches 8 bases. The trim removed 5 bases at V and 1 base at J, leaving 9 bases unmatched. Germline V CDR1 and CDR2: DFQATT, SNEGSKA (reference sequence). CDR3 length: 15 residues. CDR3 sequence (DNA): TGCAGTGCTCCGAGCCCCGGGACAGGGAACACTGAAGCTTTCTTT. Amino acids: CSAPSPGTGNTEAFF.

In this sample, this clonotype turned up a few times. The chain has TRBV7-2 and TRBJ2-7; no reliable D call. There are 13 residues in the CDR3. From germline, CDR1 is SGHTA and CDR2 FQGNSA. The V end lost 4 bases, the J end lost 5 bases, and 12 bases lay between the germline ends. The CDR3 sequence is CASSSLRRDEQYF. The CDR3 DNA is TGTGCCAGCAGCTCCCTTCGTCGGGACGAGCAGTACTTC.

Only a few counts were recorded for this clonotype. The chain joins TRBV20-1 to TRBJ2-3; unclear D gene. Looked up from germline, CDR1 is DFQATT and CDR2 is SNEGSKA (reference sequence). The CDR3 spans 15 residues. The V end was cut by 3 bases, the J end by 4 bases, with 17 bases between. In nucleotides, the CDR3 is TGCAGTGCTAGTCTGGGCTCAGCCCCCGCAGATACGCAGTATTTT. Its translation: CSASLGSAPADTQYF.

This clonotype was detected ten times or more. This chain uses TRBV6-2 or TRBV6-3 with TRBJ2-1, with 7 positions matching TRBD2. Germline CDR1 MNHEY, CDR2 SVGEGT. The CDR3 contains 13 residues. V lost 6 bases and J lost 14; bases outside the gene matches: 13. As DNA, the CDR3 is TGTGCCAGCAGCTCCCTCACTAGCGCGATTAAGTTCTTC. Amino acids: CASSSLTSAIKFF.